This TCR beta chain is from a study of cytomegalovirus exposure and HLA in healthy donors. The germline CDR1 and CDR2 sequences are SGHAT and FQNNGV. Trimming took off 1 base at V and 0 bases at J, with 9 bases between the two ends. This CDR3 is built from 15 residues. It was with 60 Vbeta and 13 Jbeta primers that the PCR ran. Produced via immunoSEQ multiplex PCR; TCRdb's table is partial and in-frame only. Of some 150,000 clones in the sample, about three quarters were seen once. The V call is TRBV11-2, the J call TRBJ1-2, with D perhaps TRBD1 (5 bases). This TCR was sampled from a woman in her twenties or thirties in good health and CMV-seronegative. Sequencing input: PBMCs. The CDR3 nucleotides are TGTGCCAGCAGCTTAGCGGACACCTCTAACTATGGCTACACCTTC. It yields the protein CASSLADTSNYGYTF.